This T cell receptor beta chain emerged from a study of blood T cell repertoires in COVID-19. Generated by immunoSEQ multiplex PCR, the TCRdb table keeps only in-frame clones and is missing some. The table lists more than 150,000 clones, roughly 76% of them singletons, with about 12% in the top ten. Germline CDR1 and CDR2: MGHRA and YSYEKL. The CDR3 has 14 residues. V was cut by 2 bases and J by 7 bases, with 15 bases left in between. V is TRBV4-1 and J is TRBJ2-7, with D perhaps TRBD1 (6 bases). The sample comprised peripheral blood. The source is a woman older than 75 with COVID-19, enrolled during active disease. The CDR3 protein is CASSQKDSPREQYF. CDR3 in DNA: TGCGCCAGCAGCCAAAAGGACAGTCCGAGGGAGCAGTACTTC.